What follows is one TCR beta chain and its context. No antigen is known for it. Although they were nominally healthy when sampled, donors likely had unrecorded immune exposures. Trimming removed 1 base from V and 1 base from J, with 7 bases in between. CDR1 is MNHEY and CDR2 is SMNVEV in the germline V gene (reference sequence). The length of the CDR3 is 14 residues. These data belong to a study of cytomegalovirus exposure and HLA in healthy donors. Study results and caveats: Most TCR beta V segments were productive about 87% or about 30% of the time in an earlier analysis. A link between a missense DCLRE1C variant and TCR beta V- and J-gene trimming emerged from a later analysis. Relative to the roughly 690-donor mean, N-insertions were reportedly fewer in an Asian-associated ancestry cluster in a later analysis.

The PCR contained 60 Vbeta and 13 Jbeta primers. Some clones are missing from TCRdb's copy, which holds only in-frame ones; the method was immunoSEQ multiplex PCR. The sample carries 100,000 to 150,000 clones, around 82% recorded once. This TCR was sampled from a woman aged 40 to 50 in good health and CMV-seropositive. The sequenced sample consisted of PBMCs. The rearrangement uses TRBV27 and TRBJ1-1, with unresolved D. The CDR3 DNA reads as TGTGCCAGCAGTTTATTACGGGGGAACACTGAAGCTTTCTTT. Translation: CASSLLRGNTEAFF.